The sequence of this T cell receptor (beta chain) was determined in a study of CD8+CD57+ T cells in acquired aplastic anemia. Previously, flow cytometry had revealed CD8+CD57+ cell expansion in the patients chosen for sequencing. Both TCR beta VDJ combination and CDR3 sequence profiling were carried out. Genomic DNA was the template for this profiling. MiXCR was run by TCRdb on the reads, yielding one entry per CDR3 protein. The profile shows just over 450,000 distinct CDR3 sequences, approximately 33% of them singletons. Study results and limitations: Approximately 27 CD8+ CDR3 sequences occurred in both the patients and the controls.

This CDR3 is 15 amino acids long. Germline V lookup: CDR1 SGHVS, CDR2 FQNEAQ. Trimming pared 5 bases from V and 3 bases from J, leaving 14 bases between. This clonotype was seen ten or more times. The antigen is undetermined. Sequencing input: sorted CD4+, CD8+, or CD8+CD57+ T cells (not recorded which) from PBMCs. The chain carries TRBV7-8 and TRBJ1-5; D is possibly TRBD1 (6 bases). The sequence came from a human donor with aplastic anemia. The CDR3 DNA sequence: TGTGCCAGCAGCCCCCTGGGGGCAGTCAATCAGCCCCAGCATTTT. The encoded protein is CASSPLGAVNQPQHF.